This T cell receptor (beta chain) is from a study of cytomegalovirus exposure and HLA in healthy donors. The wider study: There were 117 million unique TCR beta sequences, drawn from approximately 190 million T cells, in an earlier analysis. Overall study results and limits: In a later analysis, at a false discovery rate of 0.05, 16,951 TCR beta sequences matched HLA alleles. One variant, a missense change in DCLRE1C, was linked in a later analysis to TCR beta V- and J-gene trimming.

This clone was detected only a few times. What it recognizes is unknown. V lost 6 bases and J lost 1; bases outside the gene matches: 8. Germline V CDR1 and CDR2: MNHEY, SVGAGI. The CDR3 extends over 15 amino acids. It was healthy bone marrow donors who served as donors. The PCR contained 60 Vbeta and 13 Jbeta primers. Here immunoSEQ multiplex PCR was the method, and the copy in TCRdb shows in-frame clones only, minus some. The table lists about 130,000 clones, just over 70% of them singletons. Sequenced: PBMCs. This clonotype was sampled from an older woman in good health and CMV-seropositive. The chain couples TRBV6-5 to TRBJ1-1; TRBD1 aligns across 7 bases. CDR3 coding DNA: TGTGCCAGCAGAAATGCAGGGGGTGGGAACACTGAAGCTTTCTTT. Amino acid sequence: CASRNAGGGNTEAFF.